This TCR beta chain was recorded in a study of blood T cell repertoires in COVID-19. Germline V gene data show CDR1 as KGHSH and CDR2 as LQKENI. The CDR3 is 15 amino acids. Losses at the gene ends were 4 bases for V and 5 bases for J; bases not matched to a gene: 8. Seattle enrolled patients during active infection and tracked them longitudinally. Method: immunoSEQ multiplex PCR; TCRdb's copy keeps in-frame clones and lacks some. The sample shows some 300,000 clones, approximately 90% of them seen only once. The origin of this receptor is a woman in her 50s with COVID-19, enrolled during active disease. The J gene is TRBJ2-3, the V gene TRBV18; TRBD1 agrees at 8 bases. Sequencing was done on a sample of peripheral blood. CDR3 bases: TGTGCCAGCTCACGGACTGGACAGGGTAGAGATACGCAGTATTTT. Translating it yields CASSRTGQGRDTQYF.